This T cell receptor beta chain was captured by sequencing in a study of blood T cell repertoires in COVID-19. Study summary: Specimens from acute and convalescent COVID-19 originated in the United States, Italy and Spain.

This clone was recorded once. In the study's own analysis: Cell counts per sample came from amplifying reference gene primers. TCRdb's copy holds only in-frame clones and misses some; the assay was immunoSEQ multiplex PCR. V, J and clone size are those of that table, while D and trimming were read from the DNA. Here the sample spans 50,000 to 65,000 clones, around 93% being singletons. Sample: peripheral blood. This TCR was sampled from an older woman with active or convalescent COVID-19.

The CDR3 DNA sequence: TGTGCCAGCAGTTACGGGAGAAGCACAGATACGCAGTATTTT. This translates into CASSYGRSTDTQYF. V and J are TRBV6-5 and TRBJ2-3, with D perhaps matching TRBD2 (5 bases). Looked up from germline, CDR1 is MNHEY and CDR2 is SVGAGI. The V gene lost 2 bases and the J gene lost 0 bases, with 6 bases spanning the gap. The CDR3 sequence is 14 residues long.